The next 20 T cell receptor beta chains were all read from a single sample in a study of CD4 T cells in relation to SARS-CoV-2 and coronaviruses. These receptors' antigens are unknown. The repertoire was sequenced with immunoSEQ multiplex PCR; TCRdb's copy has only in-frame clones and lacks some. The sample has roughly 20,000 clones, roughly 80% seen once. Unexposed donor CD4+ T cells date from about 2011-2018, before the COVID-19 pandemic. The cells were cultured for approximately 10 days before CD4+ T cells were isolated. Material: CD4+ T cells from PBMCs, cultured in vitro. The receptors here all came from a human donor in good health.

The J gene is TRBJ2-2, the V gene TRBV5-1; 7 nucleotides agree with TRBD2. The germline V gene has CDR1 SGHRS and CDR2 YFSETQ. This CDR3 has 15 amino acids. V lost 1 base, J lost 0 bases, and 0 bases stayed unmatched. The CDR3 DNA sequence: TGCGCCAGCAGCTTGACTAGCGCGAACACCGGGGAGCTGTTTTTT. It yields the protein CASSLTSANTGELFF.

In its sample, this clone was seen a few times. The V gene is TRBV11-2, the J gene TRBJ1-1; D gene ambiguous. The CDR3 has 13 residues. V shed 1 base and J shed 3 bases, with 6 bases lying between them. The V gene's germline CDR1 is SGHAT and CDR2 FQNNGV. The CDR3 sequence: CASSLASHTEAFF. DNA of the CDR3: TGTGCCAGCAGCTTAGCGTCCCACACTGAAGCTTTCTTT.

This rearrangement joins TRBV3-1 (or the pseudogene TRBV3-2) to TRBJ1-6, with 7 bases that match TRBD1. V lost 3 bases to trimming and J lost 0 bases; unmatched junction nucleotides: 2. The CDR3 is 16 residues long. The V gene's germline CDR1 is LGHDT and CDR2 YNNKEL (reference sequence). The chain's CDR3 is CASSQGDSSYNSPLHF. CDR3 coding DNA: TGTGCCAGCAGCCAGGGGGACAGCTCCTATAATTCACCCCTCCACTTT.

V usage is TRBV4-2 and J usage is TRBJ2-1, with 9 bases aligning to TRBD2. The CDR3 length is 14 residues. Germline V gives CDR1 LGHNA, CDR2 YNFKEQ. Trimming cost V 3 bases and J 7 bases; bases outside gene matches: 4. CDR3 loop: CASSHGGRENEQFF. In DNA form, the CDR3 reads TGTGCCAGCAGCCACGGCGGGAGGGAGAATGAGCAGTTCTTC.

This sequence joins TRBV4-3 and TRBJ1-2; TRBD1 is a possible D gene (5 bases). V lost 0 bases and J lost 7, with 18 bases in between. This CDR3 has 16 amino acids. Germline loops: CDR1 LGHNA, CDR2 YSLEER. CDR3 residues: CASSQDLVLTGLGYTF. The CDR3 nucleotides are TGCGCCAGCAGCCAAGATTTAGTCCTAACAGGTCTTGGCTACACCTTC.

V usage is TRBV7-6 and J usage is TRBJ2-7; TRBD1 aligns across 7 bases. The CDR3 extends over 13 amino acids. Germline-derived CDR1 and CDR2 are SGHVS and FNYEAQ. V lost 4 bases and J lost 6; bases outside the gene matches: 6. The CDR3 sequence: CASSSGTAREQYF. CDR3 nucleotide sequence: TGTGCCAGCAGCTCCGGGACAGCACGCGAGCAGTACTTC.

The chain carries TRBV5-4 and TRBJ2-7, with TRBD2 matching 7 bases. There are 14 residues in the CDR3. Germline-derived CDR1 and CDR2 are SGHNT and YYREEE (reference sequence). V was clipped by 0 bases and J by 2 bases; unmatched bases: 2. The CDR3 reads CASSLGGSTYEQYF. In DNA form, the CDR3 reads TGTGCCAGCAGCTTGGGCGGGAGTACCTACGAGCAGTACTTC.

V gene TRBV6-8 combines with J gene TRBJ2-6; D unclear. The CDR3 length is 16 residues. The V gene lost 6 bases and the J gene lost 0 bases, with 12 bases spanning the gap. CDR1 is MNHGY and CDR2 is SAAAGT in the germline V gene. The DNA for the CDR3 is TGTGCCAGCAGCCGGCTTCTGGTCTCTGGGGCCAACGTCCTGACTTTC. Its translation: CASSRLLVSGANVLTF.

This rearrangement joins TRBV6-2 or TRBV6-3 to TRBJ2-7, with TRBD2 matching 7 bases. Trimming at V came to 6 bases and at J to 6 bases, leaving 5 bases not matched to a gene. This CDR3 has 12 residues. The germline V gene has CDR1 MNHEY and CDR2 SVGEGT. The CDR3 DNA is TGTGCCAGCAGCAGACTAGCTAGCGAGCAGTACTTC. As protein: CASSRLASEQYF.

The chain employs TRBV28 and TRBJ2-7, with D perhaps TRBD1 or TRBD2 (5 bases each). Germline V gives CDR1 MDHEN, CDR2 SYDVKM. The CDR3 covers 16 residues. V was clipped by 5 bases and J by 4 bases, with 21 bases between them. In DNA, the CDR3 is TGTGCCAGCAGTCCTGCCGGGGCCTCGCCATCGTACGAGCAGTACTTC. It specifies CASSPAGASPSYEQYF.

CDR3 nucleotide sequence: TGTGCCAGCAGCTTTAAGCGCGCGAACACCGGGGAGCTGTTTTTT. It codes for CASSFKRANTGELFF. The chain carries TRBV5-4 and TRBJ2-2; the D is unclear. CDR3 length equals 15 residues. CDR1 SGHNT and CDR2 YYREEE come from the germline V gene (reference sequence). V lost 2 bases, J lost 0 bases, and 8 bases lay in between.

This chain connects TRBV18 to TRBJ2-6, with no clear D. Germline assignment: CDR1 KGHSH and CDR2 LQKENI. The CDR3 length is 13 residues. V was trimmed by 10 bases and J by 1 base, leaving 8 bases between them. This CDR3 reads CATHKSGANVLTF. The CDR3 DNA sequence: TGTGCCACCCATAAATCTGGGGCCAACGTCCTGACTTTC.

V is TRBV6-5 and J is TRBJ1-6, with no clear D. V was clipped by 6 bases and J by 7 bases, with 10 bases between them. Germline loops: CDR1 MNHEY, CDR2 SVGAGI. The CDR3 loop spans 13 amino acids. The CDR3 spells CASSGSRNSPLHF. DNA of the CDR3: TGTGCCAGCAGCGGGAGCCGCAATTCACCCCTCCACTTT.

This clone appeared a few times. The chain has TRBV5-1 and TRBJ1-5; weak D call: TRBD1 (6 bases). The V end lost 4 bases, the J end lost 4 bases, and 15 bases lay between the germline ends. The germline V gene has CDR1 SGHRS and CDR2 YFSETQ. The CDR3 sequence is 15 residues long. The CDR3 DNA reads TGCGCCAGCAGCCAAAACAGGGTTCCTAATCAGCCCCAGCATTTT. This translates into CASSQNRVPNQPQHF.

The V and J genes are TRBV6-6 and TRBJ2-3; TRBD2 aligns across 7 bases. V trimming: 5 bases; J trimming: 0 bases; junction bases outside the gene matches: 5. CDR1 is MNHNY and CDR2 is SVGAGI in the germline V gene (reference sequence). This CDR3 has 15 amino acids. The CDR3 region has the DNA TGTGCCAGCAGTCAACTAGCGCCTAGCACAGATACGCAGTATTTT. This translates into CASSQLAPSTDTQYF.

The V call is TRBV18, the J call TRBJ2-4, with D perhaps matching TRBD1 (6 bases). Per the germline V gene, CDR1 is KGHSH and CDR2 is LQKENI. V lost 0 bases, J lost 13 bases, and 16 bases lay in between. This CDR3 region has 14 residues. CDR3 in DNA: TGTGCCAGCTCACCACCGAACAGGGTTGAGTTCCAGTACTTC. Translating it yields CASSPPNRVEFQYF. Supplemented by reference TRBV18 and TRBJ2-4, the full variable domain reads NAGVMQNPRHLVRRRGQEARLRCSPMKGHSHVYWYRQLPEEGLKFMVYLQKENIIDESGMPKERFSAEFPKEGPSILRIQQVVRGDSAAYFCASSPPNRVEFQYFGAGTRLSVL.

This chain joins TRBV19 and TRBJ1-6, with unresolved D. The CDR3 totals 13 residues. Germline V gene data show CDR1 as LNHDA and CDR2 as SQIVND (reference sequence). V shed 4 bases and J shed 10 bases, with 11 bases lying between them. Here the CDR3 reads CASSSVRGSPLHF. The DNA of the CDR3 is TGTGCCAGTAGTAGTGTACGAGGCTCACCCCTCCACTTT.

This clone has only one observation. The chain links TRBV12-3 or TRBV12-4 to TRBJ2-7; D gene unclear. The CDR3 covers 12 residues. V lost 4 bases and J 7 bases, leaving 11 bases between the germline ends. As DNA, the CDR3 is TGTGCCAGCAGTTCACCCCATAGGGAGCAGTACTTC. Protein: CASSSPHREQYF.

The V call is TRBV11-1, the J call TRBJ2-5, with TRBD1 identical over 7 bases. CDR1 and CDR2 from the germline V gene are SGHAT and FQDESV (reference sequence). The CDR3 runs to 15 residues. The V and J ends lost 2 bases and 4 bases, in that order; junction bases with no gene match: 7. The CDR3 DNA reads TGTGCCAGCAGCTTAAGGTCTAGGGGGCGAGAGACCCAGTACTTC. It is translated as CASSLRSRGRETQYF.

The chain uses TRBV9 and TRBJ2-3; 8 nucleotides align to TRBD2. The germline V gene has CDR1 SGDLS and CDR2 YYNGEE. There are 16 residues in the CDR3. With V trimmed by 0 bases and J by 2 bases, 5 bases remained unmatched. The CDR3 DNA follows: TGTGCCAGCAGCGTAGGAGCGGGAGCCTACACAGATACGCAGTATTTT. It specifies CASSVGAGAYTDTQYF.